This T cell receptor beta chain was sequenced for a study of Ad26.COV2.S vaccination and SARS-CoV-2 variants. Produced via immunoSEQ multiplex PCR; TCRdb's table is partial and in-frame only. This sample has over 110,000 clones, with just over 85% found just once. This clone showed up just once. The V gene's germline CDR1 is SEHNR and CDR2 FQNEAQ (reference sequence). The ends were cut back, 4 bases at V and 3 bases at J, with 9 bases in the middle. The CDR3 consists of 14 residues. The chain joins TRBV7-9 to TRBJ1-4, with D maybe TRBD1 (5 bases). The specimen was peripheral blood, collected after recovery from COVID-19. This clonotype originated in a human donor who had recovered from COVID-19. CDR3 coding DNA: TGTGCCAGCAGCTATGGGGGATCTAATGAAAAACTGTTTTTT. Residues: CASSYGGSNEKLFF.